This record concerns one T cell receptor beta chain sequence. The antigen remains undetermined. At one boundary the junction diverges from the germline segment, which might be a read error. There are 15 residues in the CDR3. The germline V gene has CDR1 SGHVS and CDR2 FQNEAQ. The data are from a study of lymphopenia after photon versus proton radiotherapy. Data came from immunoSEQ multiplex PCR; TCRdb stores just in-frame clones and leaves some out. The sample lists roughly 150,000 clones, less than 90% occurring once. Study findings and constraints: Larger post-nadir TCR diversity loss correlated inversely with survival in deceased patients. Relative stability marked proton patients; photon patients lost diversity and naive cells. After the lymphocyte nadir, photon-treated repertoires showed oligoclonal expansion, especially of CD8+ Temra cells. Authors raise, but do not show, better survival with proton therapy.

The starting material was peripheral blood, obtained from a patient treated with photon-based radiotherapy. The chain uses TRBV7-8 and TRBJ1-3; TRBD1 is a possible D gene (5 bases). The receptor was derived from a man between 50 and 59 years old with gastric cancer. CDR3 nucleotide sequence: TGTGCCAGCAGCCTAGCAGGGCAACCTGGAAACACCATATATTTT. This gives the protein CASSLAGQPGNTIYF.